This T cell receptor beta chain was retrieved from a study of cytomegalovirus exposure and HLA in healthy donors. Study findings and constraints: Associated with HLA alleles at 0.05 false discovery rate in a later analysis were 16,951 TCR beta sequences. A later analysis showed HLA-associated TCR beta chains outstripping equally common others in clonal expansion.

PCR employed 60 Vbeta and 13 Jbeta primers. Profiled with immunoSEQ multiplex PCR; TCRdb holds only in-frame clones, not every one. This sample has approximately 140,000 clones, with around 83% found just once. In the case of this clone: Its cognate antigen is unknown.

CDR1 and CDR2 from the germline V gene are SGDLS and YYNGEE. V lost 2 bases and J lost 0; bases outside the gene matches: 8. The CDR3 has 17 residues. Sequenced material: PBMCs. The receptor's source is a girl aged 2-10 years in good health and CMV-seronegative. This rearrangement joins TRBV9 to TRBJ1-3, with TRBD1 identical over 7 bases. CDR3 DNA sequence: TGTGCCAGCAGCGTGTACCGGGACAGCGTCTCTGGAAACACCATATATTTT. This sequence encodes CASSVYRDSVSGNTIYF.